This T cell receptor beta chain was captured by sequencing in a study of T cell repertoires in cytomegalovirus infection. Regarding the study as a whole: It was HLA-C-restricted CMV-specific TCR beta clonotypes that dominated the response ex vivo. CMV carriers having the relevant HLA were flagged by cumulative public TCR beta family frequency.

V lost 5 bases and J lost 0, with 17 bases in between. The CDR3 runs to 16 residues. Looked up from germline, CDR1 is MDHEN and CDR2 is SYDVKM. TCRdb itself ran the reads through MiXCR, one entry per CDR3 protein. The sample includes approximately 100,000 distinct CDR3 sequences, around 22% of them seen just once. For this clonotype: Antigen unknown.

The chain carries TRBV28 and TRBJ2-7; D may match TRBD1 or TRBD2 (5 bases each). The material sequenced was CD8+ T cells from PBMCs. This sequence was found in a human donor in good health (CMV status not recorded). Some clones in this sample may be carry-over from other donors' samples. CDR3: CASSASGPLSSYEQYF. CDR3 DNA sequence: TGTGCCAGCAGTGCCTCGGGACCCCTGAGCTCCTACGAGCAGTACTTC.